This TCR beta chain was identified during a study of cytomegalovirus exposure and HLA in healthy donors. Turning to the study itself: In an early release, HLA-typed donors contributed about 79 million unique TCR sequences. Points from the study as a whole: In a later analysis, TCR beta V- and J-gene trimming showed a link to a missense DCLRE1C variant.

To note about this clone: The antigen is undetermined.

The CDR3 totals 15 residues. Germline V lookup: CDR1 SGHNT, CDR2 YYREEE (reference sequence). V shed 4 bases, J shed 3 bases, and the junction held 8 bases outside the gene matches. With 60 Vbeta and 13 Jbeta primers, the PCR was carried out. The method was immunoSEQ multiplex PCR; TCRdb's version includes in-frame clones alone and lacks a portion of them. Of fewer than 130,000 clones listed, less than 85% were seen once; the top ten hold over 10%. The material sequenced was PBMCs. The chain couples TRBV5-4 to TRBJ2-5; 8 nucleotides line up with TRBD1. The receptor's source is a young man in good health and CMV-seropositive. The CDR3 is CASSATTGVKETQYF. In DNA, the CDR3 is TGTGCCAGCAGCGCCACGACAGGGGTGAAAGAGACCCAGTACTTC.